This T cell receptor beta chain appears in the sequencing data of a study of blood T cell repertoires in COVID-19. Across the whole study: Some COVID-19 samples were acute and others convalescent; all came from the United States, Italy and Spain. Sources were T cells, B-cell-depleted T cells, or PBMCs; the material itself was cDNA or gDNA.

Per the authors' pipeline: Quantification of nucleated cells was approximated via reference gene primer amplification. Sequencing used immunoSEQ multiplex PCR; TCRdb keeps in-frame clones, though not all of them. The DNA gave D and trimming, while V, J and clone size come from that table. The sample yields approximately 72,000 clones, 85% to 90% seen once. V dropped 3 bases and J dropped 5; count of bases not matched to a gene: 9. This CDR3 is 16 amino acids long. Germline CDR1 and CDR2: MDHEN and SYDVKM. The clonotype was recovered from a woman older than 75 with active or convalescent COVID-19. Material: peripheral blood. The chain carries TRBV28 and TRBJ2-2; TRBD1 agrees at 7 bases. The CDR3 nucleotides are TGTGCCAGCAGTTTCACACCGTCGACAGGGACCGGGGAGCTGTTTTTT. Its translation: CASSFTPSTGTGELFF.